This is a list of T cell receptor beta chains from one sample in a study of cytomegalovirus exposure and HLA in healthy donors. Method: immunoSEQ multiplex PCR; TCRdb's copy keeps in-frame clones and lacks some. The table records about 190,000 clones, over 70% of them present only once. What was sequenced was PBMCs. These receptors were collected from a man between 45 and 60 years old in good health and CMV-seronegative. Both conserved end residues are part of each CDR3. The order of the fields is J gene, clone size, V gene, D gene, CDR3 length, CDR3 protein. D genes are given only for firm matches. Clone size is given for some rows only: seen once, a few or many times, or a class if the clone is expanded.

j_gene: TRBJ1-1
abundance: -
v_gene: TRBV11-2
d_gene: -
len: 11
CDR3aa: CASGPAGAAFF

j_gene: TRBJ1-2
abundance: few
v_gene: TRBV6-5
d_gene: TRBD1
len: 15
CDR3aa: CASSYLTGGAYGYTF

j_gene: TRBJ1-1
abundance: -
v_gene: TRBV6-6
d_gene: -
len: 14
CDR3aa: CASSYDRVNTEAFF

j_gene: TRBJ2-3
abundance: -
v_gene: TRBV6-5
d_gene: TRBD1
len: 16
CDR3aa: CASSYSMTGKRDTQYF

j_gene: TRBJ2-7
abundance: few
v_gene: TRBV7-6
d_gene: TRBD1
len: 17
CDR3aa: CASSLHWTGGIQYEQYF

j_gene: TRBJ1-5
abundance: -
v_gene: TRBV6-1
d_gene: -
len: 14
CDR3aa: CASSEAGANQPQHF

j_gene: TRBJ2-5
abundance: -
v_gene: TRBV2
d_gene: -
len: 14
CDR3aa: CASSERSHRETQYF

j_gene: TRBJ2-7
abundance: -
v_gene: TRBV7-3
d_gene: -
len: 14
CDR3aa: CASSLGGASYEQYF

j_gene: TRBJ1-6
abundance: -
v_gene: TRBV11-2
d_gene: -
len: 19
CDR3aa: CASTYQVFTGPGGNSPLHF

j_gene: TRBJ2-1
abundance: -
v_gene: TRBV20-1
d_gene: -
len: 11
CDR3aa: CSAPQGDEQFF

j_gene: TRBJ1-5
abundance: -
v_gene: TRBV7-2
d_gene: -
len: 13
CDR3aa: CASSLGGGQPQHF

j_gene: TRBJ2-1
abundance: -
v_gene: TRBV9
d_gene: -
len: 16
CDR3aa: CASSVVPGPSPNEQFF